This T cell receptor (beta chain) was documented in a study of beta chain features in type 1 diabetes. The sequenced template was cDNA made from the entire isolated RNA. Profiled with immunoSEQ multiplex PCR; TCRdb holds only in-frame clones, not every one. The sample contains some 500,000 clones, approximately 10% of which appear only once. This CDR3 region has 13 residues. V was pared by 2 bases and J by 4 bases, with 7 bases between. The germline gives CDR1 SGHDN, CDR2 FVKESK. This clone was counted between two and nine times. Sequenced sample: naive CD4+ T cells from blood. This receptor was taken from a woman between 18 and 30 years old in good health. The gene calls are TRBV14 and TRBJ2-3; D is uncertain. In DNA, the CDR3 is TGTGCCAGCAGCCAAATTCAGGCAGATACGCAGTATTTT. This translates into CASSQIQADTQYF.